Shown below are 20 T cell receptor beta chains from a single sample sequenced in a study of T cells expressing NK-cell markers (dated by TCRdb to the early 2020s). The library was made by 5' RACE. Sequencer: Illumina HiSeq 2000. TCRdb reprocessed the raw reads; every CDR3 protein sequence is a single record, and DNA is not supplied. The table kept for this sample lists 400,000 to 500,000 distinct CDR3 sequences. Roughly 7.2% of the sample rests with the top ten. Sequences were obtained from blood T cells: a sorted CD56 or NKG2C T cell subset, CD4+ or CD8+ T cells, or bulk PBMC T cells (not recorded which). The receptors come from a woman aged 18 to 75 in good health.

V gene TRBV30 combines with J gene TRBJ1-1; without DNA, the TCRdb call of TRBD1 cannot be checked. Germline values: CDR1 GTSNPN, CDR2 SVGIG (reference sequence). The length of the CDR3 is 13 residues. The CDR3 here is CAWRQGYGTEAFF.

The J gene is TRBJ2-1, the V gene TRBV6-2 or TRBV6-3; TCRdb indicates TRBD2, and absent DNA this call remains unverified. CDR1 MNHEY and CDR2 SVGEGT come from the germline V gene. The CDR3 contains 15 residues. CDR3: CASSMTSGGAHEQFF.

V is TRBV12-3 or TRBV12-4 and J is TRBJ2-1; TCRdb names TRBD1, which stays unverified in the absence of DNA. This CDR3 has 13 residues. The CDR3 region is CATQDDWVNEQFF.

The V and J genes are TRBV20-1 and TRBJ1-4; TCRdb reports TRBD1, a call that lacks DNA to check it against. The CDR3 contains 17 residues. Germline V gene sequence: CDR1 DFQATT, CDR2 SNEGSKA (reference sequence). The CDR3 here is CSARNRGVRTTNEKLFF.

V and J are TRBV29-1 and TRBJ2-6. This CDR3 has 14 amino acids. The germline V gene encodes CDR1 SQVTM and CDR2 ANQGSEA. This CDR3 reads CSVEQGSGANVLTF. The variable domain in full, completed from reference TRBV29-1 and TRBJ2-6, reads SAVISQKPSRDICQRGTSLTIQCQVDSQVTMMFWYRQQPGQSLTLIATANQGSEATYESGFVIDKFPISRPNLTFSTLTVSNMSPEDSSIYLCSVEQGSGANVLTFGAGSRLTVL.

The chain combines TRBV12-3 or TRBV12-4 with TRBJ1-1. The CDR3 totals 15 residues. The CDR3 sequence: CASSLPRPRDTEAFF.

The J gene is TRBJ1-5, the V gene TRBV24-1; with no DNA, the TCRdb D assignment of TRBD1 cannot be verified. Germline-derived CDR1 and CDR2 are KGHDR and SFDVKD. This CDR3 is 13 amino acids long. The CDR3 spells CATSQGDNQPQHF.

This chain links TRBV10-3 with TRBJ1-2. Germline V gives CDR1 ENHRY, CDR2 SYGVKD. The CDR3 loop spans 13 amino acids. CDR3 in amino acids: CAISPTLPEGYTF.

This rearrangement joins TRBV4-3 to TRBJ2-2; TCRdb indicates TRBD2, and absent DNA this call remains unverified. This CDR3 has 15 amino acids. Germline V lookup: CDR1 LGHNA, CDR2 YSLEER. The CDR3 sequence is CASSPHGPLTGELFF.

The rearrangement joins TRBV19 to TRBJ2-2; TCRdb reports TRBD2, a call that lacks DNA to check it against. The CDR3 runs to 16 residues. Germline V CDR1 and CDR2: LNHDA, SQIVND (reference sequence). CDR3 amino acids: CASSIGLAEYTGELFF.

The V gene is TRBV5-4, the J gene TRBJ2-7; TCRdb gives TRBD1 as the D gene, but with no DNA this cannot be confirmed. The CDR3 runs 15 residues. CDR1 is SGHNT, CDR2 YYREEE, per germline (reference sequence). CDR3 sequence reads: CASSSTGTPMYEQYF.

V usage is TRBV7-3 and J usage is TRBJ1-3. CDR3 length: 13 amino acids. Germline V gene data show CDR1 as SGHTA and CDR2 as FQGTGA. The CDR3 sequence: CASSRSSGNTIYF.

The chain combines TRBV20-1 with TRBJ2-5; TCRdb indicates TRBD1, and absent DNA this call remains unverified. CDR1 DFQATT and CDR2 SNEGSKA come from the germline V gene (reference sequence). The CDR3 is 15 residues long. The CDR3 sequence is CSARDGWAARETQYF.

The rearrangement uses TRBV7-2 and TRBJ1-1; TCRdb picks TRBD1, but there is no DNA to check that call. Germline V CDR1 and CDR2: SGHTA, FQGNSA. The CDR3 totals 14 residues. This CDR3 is CASSRGQLNTEAFF. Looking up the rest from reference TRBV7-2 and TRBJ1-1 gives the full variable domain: GAGVSQSPSNKVTEKGKDVELRCDPISGHTALYWYRQSLGQGLEFLIYFQGNSAPDKSGLPSDRFSAERTGGSVSTLTIQRTQQEDSAVYLCASSRGQLNTEAFFGQGTRLTVV.

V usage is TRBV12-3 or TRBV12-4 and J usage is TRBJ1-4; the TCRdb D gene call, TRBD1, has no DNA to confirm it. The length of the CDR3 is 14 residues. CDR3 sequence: CASRTLGGNEKLFF.

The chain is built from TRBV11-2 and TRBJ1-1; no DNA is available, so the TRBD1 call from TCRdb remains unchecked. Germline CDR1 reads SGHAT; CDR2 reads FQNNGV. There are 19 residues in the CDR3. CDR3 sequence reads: CASSKVLQTGGAENTEAFF.

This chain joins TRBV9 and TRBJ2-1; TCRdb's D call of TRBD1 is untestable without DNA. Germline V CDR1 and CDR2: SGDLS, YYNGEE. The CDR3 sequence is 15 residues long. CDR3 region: CASSVVGVEHGEQFF.

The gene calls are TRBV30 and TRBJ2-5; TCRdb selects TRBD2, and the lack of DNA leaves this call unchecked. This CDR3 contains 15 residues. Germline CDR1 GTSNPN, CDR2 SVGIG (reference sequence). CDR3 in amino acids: CAWDLTSGGAETQYF.

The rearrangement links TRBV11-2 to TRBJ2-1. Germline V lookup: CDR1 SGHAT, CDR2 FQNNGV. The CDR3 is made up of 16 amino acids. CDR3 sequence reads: CASSSAGLSHRYEQFF.

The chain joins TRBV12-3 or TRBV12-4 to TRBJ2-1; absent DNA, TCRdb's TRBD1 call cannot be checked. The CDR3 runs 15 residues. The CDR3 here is CASSFPRGPYNEQFF.